The sequence of this TCR beta chain was determined in a study of lymphopenia after photon versus proton radiotherapy. Overall study findings and caveats: In patients who died, overall survival fell as post-nadir TCR diversity dropped more. Relative stability marked proton patients; photon patients lost diversity and naive cells. Survival link was tested only in deceased patients; proton benefit remains a possibility.

TCRdb's table, derived via immunoSEQ multiplex PCR, lists solely in-frame clones and lacks some. The sample lists 75,000 or so clones; about 86% were seen once. About this clone: What it recognizes is unknown.

CDR3 length: 14 residues. This chain joins TRBV21-1 and TRBJ2-1; the table's D call, TRBD2, was not checked against the DNA. TRBV21-1 is designated a pseudogene. This sample comprised peripheral blood, obtained from a patient treated with proton-based radiotherapy. The sequence derives from a man aged 55 to 70 with pancreatic cancer. In DNA form, the CDR3 reads TGTGCCAGCCGAACTAGCGGGAGAGATCATGAGCAGTTCTTC. Its translation: CASRTSGRDHEQFF.